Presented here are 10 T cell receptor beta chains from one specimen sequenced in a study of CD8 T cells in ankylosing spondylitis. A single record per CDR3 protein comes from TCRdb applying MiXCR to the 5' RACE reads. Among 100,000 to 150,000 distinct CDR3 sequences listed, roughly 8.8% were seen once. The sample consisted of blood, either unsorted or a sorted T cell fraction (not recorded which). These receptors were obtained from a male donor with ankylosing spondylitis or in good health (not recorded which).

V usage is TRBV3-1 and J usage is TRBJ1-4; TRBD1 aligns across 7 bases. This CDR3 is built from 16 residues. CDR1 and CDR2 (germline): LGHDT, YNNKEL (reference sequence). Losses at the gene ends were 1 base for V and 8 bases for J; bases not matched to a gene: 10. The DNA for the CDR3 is TGTGCCAGCAGCCAAGTTGGTTACAGGGGTTCGGAAAAACTGTTTTTT. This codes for CASSQVGYRGSEKLFF.

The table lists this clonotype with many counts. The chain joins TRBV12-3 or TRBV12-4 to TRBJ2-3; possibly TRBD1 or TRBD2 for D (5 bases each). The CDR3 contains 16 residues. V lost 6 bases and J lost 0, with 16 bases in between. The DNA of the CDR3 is TGTGCCAGCAGCCCCACCGGGACGCCGAGCACAGATACGCAGTATTTT. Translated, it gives CASSPTGTPSTDTQYF.

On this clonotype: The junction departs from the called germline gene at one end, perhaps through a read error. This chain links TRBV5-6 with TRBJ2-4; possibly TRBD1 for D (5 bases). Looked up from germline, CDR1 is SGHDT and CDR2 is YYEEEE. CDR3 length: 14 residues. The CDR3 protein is CASSYTGHKNSQYF. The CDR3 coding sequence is TGTGCCAGCAGCTACACAGGCCACAAAAACAGTCAGTACTTC.

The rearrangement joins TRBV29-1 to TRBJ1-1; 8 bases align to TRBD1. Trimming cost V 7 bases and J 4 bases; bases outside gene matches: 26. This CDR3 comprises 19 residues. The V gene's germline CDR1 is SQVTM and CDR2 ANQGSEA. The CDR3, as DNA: TGCAGCGCGGGTGACCCGGACAGGGAAGATTTCGTTGGCATCACTGAAGCTTTCTTT. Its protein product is CSAGDPDREDFVGITEAFF.

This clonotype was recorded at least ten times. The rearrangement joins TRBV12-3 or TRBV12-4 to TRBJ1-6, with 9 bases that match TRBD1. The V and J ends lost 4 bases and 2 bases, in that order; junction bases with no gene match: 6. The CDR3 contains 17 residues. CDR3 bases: TGTGCCAGCAGTTCCGAAACAGGGGGCGCCTATAATTCACCCCTCCACTTT. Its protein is CASSSETGGAYNSPLHF.

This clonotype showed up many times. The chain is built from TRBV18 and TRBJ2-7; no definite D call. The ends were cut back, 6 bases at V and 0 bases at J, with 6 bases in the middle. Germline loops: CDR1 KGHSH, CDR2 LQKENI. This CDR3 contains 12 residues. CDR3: CASSLSSYEQYF. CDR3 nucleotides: TGTGCCAGCTCTCTTAGCTCCTACGAGCAGTACTTC.

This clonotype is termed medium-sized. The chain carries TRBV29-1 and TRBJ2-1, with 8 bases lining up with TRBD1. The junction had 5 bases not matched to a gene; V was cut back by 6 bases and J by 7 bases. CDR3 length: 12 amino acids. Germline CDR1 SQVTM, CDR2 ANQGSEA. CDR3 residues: CSVDWTGNEQFF. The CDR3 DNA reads TGCAGCGTAGACTGGACAGGGAATGAGCAGTTCTTC.

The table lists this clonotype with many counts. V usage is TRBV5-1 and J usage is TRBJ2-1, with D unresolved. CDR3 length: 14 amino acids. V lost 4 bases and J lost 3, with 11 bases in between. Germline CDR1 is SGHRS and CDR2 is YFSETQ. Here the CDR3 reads CASSPQGIYNEQFF. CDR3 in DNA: TGCGCCAGCAGCCCCCAAGGGATCTACAATGAGCAGTTCTTC.

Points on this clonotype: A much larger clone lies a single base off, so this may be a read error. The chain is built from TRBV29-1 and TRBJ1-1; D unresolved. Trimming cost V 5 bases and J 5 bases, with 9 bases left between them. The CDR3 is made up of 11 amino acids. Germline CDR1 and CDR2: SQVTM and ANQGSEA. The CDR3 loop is CSVSLVTEAFF. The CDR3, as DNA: TGCAGCGTTTCTCTTGTAACTGAAGCTTTCTTT.

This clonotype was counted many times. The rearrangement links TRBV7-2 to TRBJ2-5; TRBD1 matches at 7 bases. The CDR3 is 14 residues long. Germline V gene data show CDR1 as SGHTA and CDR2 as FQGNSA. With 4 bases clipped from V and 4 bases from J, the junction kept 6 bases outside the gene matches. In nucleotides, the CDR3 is TGTGCCAGCAGCTCGAACAGGGGCGCAGAGACCCAGTACTTC. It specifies CASSSNRGAETQYF.